The 22 T cell receptor beta chains listed next were all sequenced from one sample in a study of T cells in Graves' hyperthyroidism and ophthalmopathy. RNA transcripts yielded amplified TCR beta CDR3 regions. The primer set for the first-round RT-PCR of the TCR CDR3 was HTBI. TCRdb ran MiXCR on the multiplex PCR reads and lists one entry per CDR3 protein. The sample shows about 380,000 distinct CDR3 sequences, approximately 15% of them seen only once. Sequencing was carried out using blood. These receptors were taken from a woman aged 55-70 years with Graves' hyperthyroidism.

This clonotype appeared many times. The CDR3, as DNA: TGCGCCAGCAGTGAGTCGGGACAGGGGGTCAATGAGCAGTTCTTC. Amino acids: CASSESGQGVNEQFF. V gene TRBV10-1 combines with J gene TRBJ2-1; the match to TRBD1 covers 11 bases. Germline V gives CDR1 WNHNN, CDR2 SYGVQD (reference sequence). Trimming at V came to 0 bases and at J to 6 bases, leaving 1 base not matched to a gene. There are 15 residues in the CDR3.

This clonotype was seen many times. The rearrangement links TRBV6-1 to TRBJ2-7, with 16 bases lining up with TRBD2. With V trimmed by 6 bases and J by 2 bases, 10 bases remained unmatched. The CDR3 spans 18 residues. CDR1 and CDR2 from the germline V gene are MNHNS and SASEGT. The CDR3, as DNA: TGTGCCAGCAGCCCCCCGGGACTAGCGGGAGGGCCCCCCTACGAGCAGTACTTC. Protein product: CASSPPGLAGGPPYEQYF.

In this sample, this clonotype turned up many times. This chain links TRBV24-1 with TRBJ2-1; 7 positions agree with TRBD1. With 4 bases clipped from V and 0 bases from J, the junction kept 8 bases outside the gene matches. Germline V gene sequence: CDR1 KGHDR, CDR2 SFDVKD. This CDR3 has 17 amino acids. The CDR3 region is CATSDPGTDRSYNEQFF. For the CDR3, the DNA is TGTGCCACCAGTGACCCCGGGACAGACCGCTCCTACAATGAGCAGTTCTTC.

CDR3 amino acids: CASSQRIAGGTQYF. In DNA form, the CDR3 reads TGCGCCAGCAGCCAAAGGATAGCGGGAGGGACGCAGTATTTT. V usage is TRBV4-1 and J usage is TRBJ2-3; 11 bases fit TRBD2. The CDR3 totals 14 residues. Germline assignment: CDR1 MGHRA and CDR2 YSYEKL. Losses at the gene ends were 2 bases for V and 9 bases for J; bases not matched to a gene: 4.

This clonotype was seen ten or more times. The chain joins TRBV27 to TRBJ1-1, with D possibly TRBD1 on 6 matching bases. The V end lost 7 bases, the J end lost 5 bases, and 17 bases lay between the germline ends. CDR1 is MNHEY, CDR2 SMNVEV, per germline (reference sequence). The CDR3 consists of 14 residues. The CDR3 coding sequence is TGTGCCAGCAAAATGGGGGCCCGGGGGACTGAAGCTTTCTTT. It codes for CASKMGARGTEAFF.

This clonotype was detected many times. This chain connects TRBV2 to TRBJ2-7; TRBD1 matches 9 bases. From germline, CDR1 is SNHLY and CDR2 FYNNEI. CDR3 length: 15 amino acids. The trim removed 6 bases at V and 3 bases at J, leaving 9 bases unmatched. The CDR3 here is CASSKTGGVYYEQYF. Here the CDR3 DNA reads TGTGCCAGCAGCAAGACAGGGGGGGTTTACTACGAGCAGTACTTC.

The genes are TRBV27 and TRBJ2-7, with 7 bases matching TRBD2. CDR1 is MNHEY, CDR2 SMNVEV, per germline (reference sequence). The CDR3 extends over 15 amino acids. V lost 5 bases to trimming and J lost 3 bases; unmatched junction nucleotides: 10. The CDR3 protein is CASSARLANLYEQYF. CDR3 bases: TGTGCCAGCAGTGCACGACTAGCAAACCTCTACGAGCAGTACTTC.

There are a few counts of this clonotype. V and J are TRBV5-1 and TRBJ2-1; 9 nucleotides align to TRBD1. The CDR3 is made up of 16 amino acids. J was trimmed by 0 bases and V by 5 bases; bases with no gene match: 6. Germline CDR1 and CDR2: SGHRS and YFSETQ. CDR3 loop: CASRATGGSSYNEQFF. The CDR3 DNA reads as TGCGCCAGCAGAGCCACAGGGGGCAGCTCCTACAATGAGCAGTTCTTC.

This clonotype was seen many times. The V gene is TRBV2, the J gene TRBJ2-7; D perhaps matches TRBD2 (6 bases). V lost 11 bases to trimming and J lost 1 base, with 18 bases between them. CDR1 and CDR2 (germline): SNHLY, FYNNEI. This CDR3 has 14 amino acids. The CDR3 here is CAGDDGAGSYEQYF. The CDR3 nucleotides read TGTGCCGGCGATGATGGGGCGGGATCCTACGAGCAGTACTTC. The variable domain in full, with the rest retrieved from reference TRBV2 and TRBJ2-7, is EPEVTQTPSHQVTQMGQEVILRCVPISNHLYFYWYRQILGQKVEFLVSFYNNEISEKSEIFDDQFSVERPDGSNFTLKIRSTKLEDSAMYFCAGDDGAGSYEQYFGPGTRLTVT.

The V gene is TRBV25-1, the J gene TRBJ2-6; D is unclear. The CDR3 length is 16 residues. V was clipped by 4 bases and J by 0 bases, with 10 bases between them. CDR1 MGHDK and CDR2 SYGVNS come from the germline V gene. CDR3 nucleotide sequence: TGTGCCAGCAGTGGACAAGACGACTCTGGGGCCAACGTCCTGACTTTC. Translated: CASSGQDDSGANVLTF.

The V and J genes are TRBV13 and TRBJ2-5; D assignment may be TRBD1 or TRBD2 (5 bases each). CDR3 length equals 14 residues. The V and J ends lost 5 bases and 0 bases respectively, with 10 bases between them. Germline V gene data show CDR1 as PRHDT and CDR2 as FYEKMQ (reference sequence). This CDR3 reads CASSRGPNQETQYF. The CDR3 DNA reads TGTGCCAGCAGCCGGGGACCGAACCAAGAGACCCAGTACTTC.

Concerning this clonotype: A much bigger clone sits one base away, suggesting this may be a read error. Likely a read error: the CDR3 ends without its conserved phenylalanine or tryptophan. The chain joins TRBV6-1 to TRBJ2-7, with 13 bases fitting TRBD2. The CDR3 has 16 amino acids. Germline loops: CDR1 MNHNS, CDR2 SASEGT. Trimming at V came to 6 bases and at J to 6 bases, leaving 11 bases not matched to a gene. CDR3 sequence (DNA): TGTGCCAGCAGCCCCAGACCGGGACTAGCGGGACTCGAGCAGTACCTC. Protein sequence: CASSPRPGLAGLEQYL.

The V and J genes are TRBV5-1 and TRBJ2-1; 11 nucleotides line up with TRBD2. The CDR3 is 16 amino acids. J was trimmed by 5 bases and V by 1 base; bases with no gene match: 5. The germline V gene has CDR1 SGHRS and CDR2 YFSETQ. The CDR3 protein is CASSLFSGRANNEQFF. DNA for the CDR3: TGCGCCAGCAGCTTGTTTAGCGGGAGGGCAAACAATGAGCAGTTCTTC.

The J gene is TRBJ1-4, the V gene TRBV7-9, with D possibly matching TRBD1 (5 bases). Trimming shortened V by 2 bases and J by 6 bases, and 10 bases separated the two germline ends. Germline loops: CDR1 SEHNR, CDR2 FQNEAQ (reference sequence). The CDR3 consists of 14 residues. CDR3 residues: CASSLMGTDEKLFF. Written as DNA, the CDR3 is TGTGCCAGCAGCTTAATGGGGACGGATGAAAAACTGTTTTTT.

The rearrangement links TRBV30 to TRBJ2-7, with D maybe TRBD2 (5 bases). The germline CDR1 and CDR2 sequences are GTSNPN and SVGIG (reference sequence). Trimming took off 3 bases at V and 2 bases at J, with 14 bases between the two ends. The CDR3 runs to 14 residues. The CDR3 loop reads CAWSAESGAYEQYF. In nucleotides, the CDR3 is TGTGCCTGGAGCGCTGAAAGCGGAGCCTACGAGCAGTACTTC. Drawing the rest from reference TRBV30 and TRBJ2-7, the complete variable domain is SQTIHQWPATLVQPVGSPLSLECTVEGTSNPNLYWYRQAAGRGLQLLFYSVGIGQISSEVPQNLSASRPQDRQFILSSKKLLLSDSGFYLCAWSAESGAYEQYFGPGTRLTVT.

Comments on this clonotype: The germline gene is not matched at one end of the junction; a read error may be the cause. The chain carries TRBV20-1 and TRBJ2-1; TRBD2 aligns across 13 bases. The CDR3 runs 15 residues. Germline V lookup: CDR1 DFQATT, CDR2 SNEGSKA (reference sequence). The CDR3 is CSAGVGTSGNNEQLF. The CDR3, as DNA: TGCAGTGCCGGAGTCGGGACTAGCGGGAACAATGAGCAGCTCTTC.

This clonotype was recorded a few times. The chain recombines TRBV19 with TRBJ2-1; D might be TRBD1 (6 bases). Trimming took 3 bases from V and 5 from J, leaving 11 bases between them. The CDR3 covers 14 residues. Germline V gene sequence: CDR1 LNHDA, CDR2 SQIVND (reference sequence). The CDR3 bases are TGTGCCAGTAGTATCGGGGACACCCACAATGAGCAGTTCTTC. It specifies CASSIGDTHNEQFF.

This clonotype was recorded many times. The rearrangement joins TRBV28 to TRBJ2-2, with TRBD1 identical over 7 bases. The V segment lost 5 bases and the J segment 5 bases; nucleotides outside the gene matches: 5. The CDR3 covers 14 residues. Germline V gene data show CDR1 as MDHEN and CDR2 as SYDVKM. The CDR3 DNA sequence: TGTGCCAGCAGTCCGCAGACAGGGACCGGGGAGCTGTTTTTT. Amino acids: CASSPQTGTGELFF.

This clonotype was counted many times. The CDR3 DNA sequence: TGTGCCAGCAGCCCCGGGACTCTCCAAGATACGCAGTATTTT. This translates into CASSPGTLQDTQYF. The chain has TRBV3-1 and TRBJ2-3, with a possible D match to TRBD2 (6 bases). The CDR3 consists of 14 residues. The V and J ends lost 4 bases and 5 bases respectively, with 13 bases between them. Germline CDR1 is LGHDT and CDR2 is YNNKEL (reference sequence).

V is TRBV19 and J is TRBJ1-2; 8 nucleotides align to TRBD1. V trimming: 2 bases; J trimming: 3 bases; junction bases outside the gene matches: 8. This CDR3 spans 16 amino acids. Germline V gene lookup returns CDR1 LNHDA and CDR2 SQIVND (reference sequence). CDR3 DNA: TGTGCCAGTAGTATACCCGACAGGGGACCCTACTATGGCTACACCTTC. Residues: CASSIPDRGPYYGYTF.

This clonotype was seen many times. This chain connects TRBV5-1 to TRBJ1-1; D is unresolved. V lost 4 bases and J lost 1, with 14 bases in between. CDR1 is SGHRS and CDR2 is YFSETQ in the germline V gene. This CDR3 has 15 amino acids. CDR3: CASSLNRLRNTEAFF. The CDR3 DNA reads as TGCGCCAGCAGCCTGAACAGACTACGGAACACTGAAGCTTTCTTT. Looking up the rest from reference TRBV5-1 and TRBJ1-1 gives the full variable domain: KAGVTQTPRYLIKTRGQQVTLSCSPISGHRSVSWYQQTPGQGLQFLFEYFSETQRNKGNFPGRFSGRQFSNSRSEMNVSTLELGDSALYLCASSLNRLRNTEAFFGQGTRLTVV.

Many counts were recorded for this clonotype. CDR3 nucleotides: TGTGCCAGCAGCTCAGTCATCGGGGGGACACTATATGGGGCCGGGGAGCTGTTTTTT. Its protein product is CASSSVIGGTLYGAGELFF. The chain carries TRBV12-3 or TRBV12-4 and TRBJ2-2, with TRBD2 as a possible D gene (7 bases). The CDR3 extends over 19 amino acids. The V and J ends lost 6 bases and 6 bases respectively, with 29 bases between them.